Given below is one T cell receptor (beta chain) in context. This record belongs to a study of blood T cell repertoires in COVID-19. Study context: Both acute and convalescent COVID-19 samples were obtained from the United States, Italy and Spain.

Original analysis: Reference gene primers were amplified, and this amplification served to estimate nucleated cell counts. Only in-frame clones appear in the TCRdb table, and some are missing; sequencing was by immunoSEQ multiplex PCR. The V and J calls and clone size come from that table; D and trimming were worked out from the DNA. The sample gives a few hundred thousand clones, nearly 90% of which show up once; 2.1% is in the top ten. Trimming shortened V by 4 bases and J by 1 base, and 12 bases separated the two germline ends. Germline CDR1 reads SGHRS; CDR2 reads YFSETQ. CDR3 length: 15 amino acids.

This clonotype was sampled from an older woman with COVID-19, enrolled during active disease. V is TRBV5-1 and J is TRBJ1-5, with D maybe TRBD1 (5 bases). The sequenced sample consisted of peripheral blood. The CDR3, as DNA: TGCGCCAGCAGCAGGGGAGGGGAGAGCAATCAGCCCCAGCATTTT. Protein product: CASSRGGESNQPQHF.